This T cell receptor beta chain was recovered during a study of blood T cell repertoires in COVID-19. Study-wide context: Spain, Italy and the United States supplied samples that represented acute and convalescent COVID-19. PBMCs, B-cell-depleted T cells, or T cells were the source of the cDNA or gDNA that made up the material.

Per the authors' pipeline: Estimated nucleated cell counts came from reference gene primer amplification. Using immunoSEQ multiplex PCR, the repertoire was profiled, and TCRdb retains in-frame clones only, with some absent. D and trimming were read from the DNA, whereas the V and J calls and clone size are those reported in that table. The sample has around 200,000 clones, about 87% seen once. The origin of this receptor is a man aged 55 to 70 who had recovered from COVID-19. Material for sequencing was peripheral blood.

CDR3 sequence reads: CAWIKSDFSSYEQYF. The CDR3 DNA reads TGTGCCTGGATTAAATCGGACTTCAGCTCCTACGAGCAGTACTTC. The gene calls are TRBV30 and TRBJ2-7; a weak D match, TRBD2 (5 bases). This CDR3 spans 15 amino acids. The germline V and J ends were trimmed by 4 bases and 0 bases, with 16 bases remaining between them. CDR1 is GTSNPN and CDR2 is SVGIG in the germline V gene (reference sequence). Full variable domain (rest looked up from reference TRBV30 and TRBJ2-7): SQTIHQWPATLVQPVGSPLSLECTVEGTSNPNLYWYRQAAGRGLQLLFYSVGIGQISSEVPQNLSASRPQDRQFILSSKKLLLSDSGFYLCAWIKSDFSSYEQYFGPGTRLTVT.